Listed here are 23 T cell receptor beta chains from one sample, sequenced in a study of graft-versus-host responses after intestinal transplantation. The method was immunoSEQ multiplex PCR; TCRdb's version includes in-frame clones alone and lacks a portion of them. The data show some 39,000 clones, with 85% to 95% seen just once and 3.6% held by the top ten. The sequencing here drew on PBMCs, taken less than 750 days after intestinal transplantation. Every receptor here comes from a human patient who received an intestinal transplant, so some T cells may come from the graft donor.

The rearrangement joins TRBV5-1 to TRBJ2-2; the D gene is possibly TRBD1 (6 bases). CDR1 SGHRS and CDR2 YFSETQ come from the germline V gene. The CDR3 spans 15 residues. V shed 5 bases and J shed 5 bases, with 16 bases lying between them. CDR3 nucleotide sequence: TGCGCCAGCAGAAGTAGCGCCCAGGGGACCGGGGAGCTGTTTTTT. Its translation: CASRSSAQGTGELFF.

This clone was seen just once. The chain carries TRBV10-3 and TRBJ2-1; TRBD1 might be the D (5 bases). This CDR3 contains 14 residues. The germline V gene encodes CDR1 ENHRY and CDR2 SYGVKD. With 2 bases removed from V and 4 bases from J, the gap between germline ends came to 9 bases. The CDR3 DNA sequence: TGTGCCATCAGTGAGGGGGCGCGGTACAATGAGCAGTTCTTC. This translates into CAISEGARYNEQFF.

This clone appeared once. The gene calls are TRBV5-1 and TRBJ2-2; D is ambiguous. Germline loops: CDR1 SGHRS, CDR2 YFSETQ. V was cut by 1 base and J by 2 bases, with 3 bases left in between. CDR3 length equals 13 residues. CDR3 coding DNA: TGCGCCAGCAGCTTGAAAAACACCGGGGAGCTGTTTTTT. It specifies CASSLKNTGELFF.

This clone was found once. V is TRBV5-1 and J is TRBJ2-3, with no clear D. V lost 1 base, J lost 5 bases, and 8 bases lay in between. This CDR3 has 13 amino acids. The germline V gene encodes CDR1 SGHRS and CDR2 YFSETQ. CDR3 nucleotides: TGCGCCAGCAGCTTGTCTGGGGTAGATACGCAGTATTTT. Amino acids: CASSLSGVDTQYF.

The chain uses TRBV28 and TRBJ2-7, with 7 positions matching TRBD1. This CDR3 region has 12 residues. V shed 10 bases, J shed 4 bases, and the junction held 7 bases outside the gene matches. The germline CDR1 and CDR2 sequences are MDHEN and SYDVKM. The CDR3 loop reads CATSTGLYEQYF. Here the CDR3 DNA reads TGTGCCACCTCGACAGGGTTGTACGAGCAGTACTTC.

The chain carries TRBV11-2 and TRBJ2-3, with D unresolved. CDR1 is SGHAT, CDR2 FQNNGV, per germline. CDR3 length: 12 amino acids. V gave up 1 base and J gave up 5 bases, with 4 bases separating them. CDR3 amino acids: CASSLGLDTQYF. CDR3 in DNA: TGTGCCAGCAGCTTAGGCTTAGATACGCAGTATTTT.

This sequence joins TRBV27 and TRBJ1-1; no clear D gene. Looked up from germline, CDR1 is MNHEY and CDR2 is SMNVEV (reference sequence). The CDR3 contains 15 residues. V shed 6 bases and J shed 5 bases, with 19 bases lying between them. CDR3 coding DNA: TGTGCCAGCAGGGTACAAGGAGAAAGGTGGACTGAAGCTTTCTTT. This codes for CASRVQGERWTEAFF.

The chain recombines TRBV4-2 with TRBJ2-5; maybe TRBD1 (5 bases). This CDR3 region has 15 residues. V shed 1 base and J shed 1 base, with 10 bases lying between them. CDR1 is LGHNA, CDR2 YNFKEQ, per germline. CDR3 bases: TGTGCCAGCAGCCAAGGGCTCAGGGCCCAAGAGACCCAGTACTTC. Its protein product is CASSQGLRAQETQYF.

This chain joins TRBV6-6 and TRBJ2-7; maybe TRBD1 (6 bases). CDR1 MNHNY and CDR2 SVGAGI come from the germline V gene (reference sequence). V gave up 0 bases and J gave up 3 bases, with 9 bases separating them. This CDR3 is built from 14 residues. The CDR3 protein is CASSYSGHDYEQYF. CDR3 coding DNA: TGTGCCAGCAGTTACTCGGGACACGACTACGAGCAGTACTTC.

The chain employs TRBV4-1 and TRBJ2-1; D not resolved. Germline V gene lookup returns CDR1 MGHRA and CDR2 YSYEKL. V lost 0 bases and J lost 2, with 11 bases in between. The CDR3 covers 16 residues. For the CDR3, the DNA is TGCGCCAGCAGCCAAGATAATAGCCTACCCTACAATGAGCAGTTCTTC. Its translation: CASSQDNSLPYNEQFF.

The chain uses TRBV11-1 and TRBJ2-1, with a weak D call TRBD2 (5 bases). The CDR3 sequence is 15 residues long. V was shortened by 5 bases and J by 4 bases, with 15 bases between the two germline ends. Germline values: CDR1 SGHAT, CDR2 FQDESV (reference sequence). The CDR3 DNA follows: TGTGCCAGCAGCCGTCTCGGAGAGGGTTACAATGAGCAGTTCTTC. Translation: CASSRLGEGYNEQFF.

This clone was seen a few times. The chain links TRBV20-1 to TRBJ1-1; unclear D gene. The CDR3 extends over 10 amino acids. Between the trimmed V and J ends, which lost 7 bases and 5 bases, there was a span of 8 bases. CDR1 and CDR2 (germline): DFQATT, SNEGSKA (reference sequence). The chain's CDR3 is CSVRETEAFF. CDR3 nucleotides: TGCAGTGTAAGGGAGACTGAAGCTTTCTTT.

The rearrangement joins TRBV5-4 to TRBJ2-7; D ambiguous. The length of the CDR3 is 12 residues. Trimming left V 2 bases short and J 6 bases short, with 9 bases between. In germline, CDR1 is SGHNT, CDR2 YYREEE (reference sequence). CDR3: CASSFGESEQYF. In DNA, the CDR3 is TGTGCCAGCAGCTTTGGCGAATCCGAGCAGTACTTC.

The CDR3 region has the DNA TGCGCCAGCAGCCCAGGGGCGGGTAGGGATCAGCCCCAGCATTTT. The encoded protein is CASSPGAGRDQPQHF. The rearrangement joins TRBV5-1 to TRBJ1-5, with D perhaps TRBD1 (6 bases). The CDR3 sequence is 15 residues long. CDR1 is SGHRS and CDR2 is YFSETQ in the germline V gene. Trimming removed 4 bases from V and 5 bases from J, with 16 bases in between.

CDR3 DNA sequence: TGTGCCAGCAGCCAAGCGGACAGGGGGTATACCGGGGAGCTGTTTTTT. It encodes CASSQADRGYTGELFF. This chain joins TRBV14 and TRBJ2-2; 10 bases match TRBD1. Germline CDR1 and CDR2: SGHDN and FVKESK. V was clipped by 1 base and J by 5 bases; unmatched bases: 4. CDR3 size: 16 residues. The full variable domain, completed using reference TRBV14 and TRBJ2-2, is EAGVTQFPSHSVIEKGQTVTLRCDPISGHDNLYWYRRVMGKEIKFLLHFVKESKQDESGMPNNRFLAERTGGTYSTLKVQPAELEDSGVYFCASSQADRGYTGELFFGEGSRLTVL.

The rearrangement uses TRBV2 and TRBJ2-3, with TRBD1 identical over 9 bases. The CDR3 has 15 amino acids. Germline CDR1 SNHLY, CDR2 FYNNEI. V gave up 6 bases and J gave up 4 bases; unmatched junction bases: 8. This chain's CDR3 is CASRRTGEFSDTQYF. DNA for the CDR3: TGTGCCAGCAGGAGGACAGGGGAGTTTTCAGATACGCAGTATTTT. The full variable domain, rest sourced from reference TRBV2 and TRBJ2-3, is EPEVTQTPSHQVTQMGQEVILRCVPISNHLYFYWYRQILGQKVEFLVSFYNNEISEKSEIFDDQFSVERPDGSNFTLKIRSTKLEDSAMYFCASRRTGEFSDTQYFGPGTRLTVL.

The chain employs TRBV28 and TRBJ2-3, with TRBD2 matching over 8 bases. Trimming removed 8 bases from V and 3 bases from J; junction bases left unmatched: 4. Per germline, CDR1 MDHEN and CDR2 SYDVKM. This CDR3 has 13 residues. The CDR3: CASAGGETDTQYF. CDR3 coding DNA: TGTGCCAGCGCGGGGGGAGAAACAGATACGCAGTATTTT.

The CDR3 DNA sequence: TGTGCCAGCGGTCAGGATATGGAGGACGAGCAGTACTTC. Its translation: CASGQDMEDEQYF. The chain joins TRBV7-6 to TRBJ2-7, with D perhaps matching TRBD2 (5 bases). V was trimmed by 8 bases and J by 5 bases, leaving 16 bases between them. The CDR3 sequence is 13 residues long. Germline V gene data show CDR1 as SGHVS and CDR2 as FNYEAQ. The full variable domain, with the rest looked up from reference TRBV7-6 and TRBJ2-7, is GAGVSQSPRYKVTKRGQDVALRCDPISGHVSLYWYRQALGQGPEFLTYFNYEAQQDKSGLPNDRFSAERPEGSISTLTIQRTEQRDSAMYRCASGQDMEDEQYFGPGTRLTVT.

The chain recombines TRBV6-6 with TRBJ2-4, with 9 bases matching TRBD1. Unmatched junction bases numbered 5, after V lost 4 bases and J lost 7 bases. The CDR3 is 14 residues long. From germline, CDR1 is MNHNY and CDR2 SVGAGI (reference sequence). The CDR3 here is CASSSGTGFNIQYF. CDR3 bases: TGTGCCAGCAGTTCTGGGACAGGGTTTAACATTCAGTACTTC.

The chain uses TRBV9 and TRBJ2-2, with 12 bases identical to TRBD2. This CDR3 is 17 amino acids long. J was trimmed by 3 bases and V by 0 bases; bases with no gene match: 3. In germline, CDR1 is SGDLS, CDR2 YYNGEE. The CDR3 nucleotides are TGTGCCAGCAGCGTAGGGACTAGCGGGACACACACCGGGGAGCTGTTTTTT. Amino acid sequence: CASSVGTSGTHTGELFF.

The chain joins TRBV2 to TRBJ1-4, with D maybe TRBD1 (5 bases). The CDR3 spans 15 residues. Germline V gene data show CDR1 as SNHLY and CDR2 as FYNNEI. Trimming pared 7 bases from V and 2 bases from J, leaving 14 bases between. CDR3 protein: CASNGLGETNEKLFF. CDR3 DNA: TGTGCCAGCAATGGGTTGGGGGAGACTAATGAAAAACTGTTTTTT.

This chain connects TRBV19 to TRBJ1-5; D is undetermined. Trimming pared 5 bases from V and 2 bases from J, leaving 13 bases between. The CDR3 sequence is 15 residues long. Germline V gene lookup returns CDR1 LNHDA and CDR2 SQIVND (reference sequence). Written as DNA, the CDR3 is TGTGCCAGTAGTCTTCGGGCGGGCGGCAATCAGCCCCAGCATTTT. It encodes CASSLRAGGNQPQHF.

V usage is TRBV28 and J usage is TRBJ2-1; possible D gene TRBD1, 6 bases. V gave up 4 bases and J gave up 12 bases, with 16 bases separating them. The CDR3 spans 13 residues. Germline V gives CDR1 MDHEN, CDR2 SYDVKM. In DNA, the CDR3 is TGTGCCAGCAGTTCTCCACAGGGTGGGTGGCAGTTCTTC. The encoded protein is CASSSPQGGWQFF.